This T cell receptor beta chain came from a study of cytomegalovirus exposure and HLA in healthy donors. Details on this clone: Its specificity is not known.

PCR primers comprised 60 Vbeta and 13 Jbeta primers. Only in-frame clones appear in the TCRdb table, and some are missing; sequencing was by immunoSEQ multiplex PCR. The sample table includes roughly 100,000 clones. Overall study results and limits: In vitro experiments confirmed that three CMV-associated chains were specific for CMV antigens.

Losses at the gene ends were 8 bases for V and 2 bases for J; bases not matched to a gene: 8. The CDR3 is 15 residues long. Germline CDR1 and CDR2: MDHEN and SYDVKM. This sequence joins TRBV28 and TRBJ1-5, with 8 bases fitting TRBD1. Sequencing input: PBMCs. This receptor was obtained from a man between 45 and 60 years old in good health and CMV-seronegative. The CDR3 region has the DNA TGTGCCAGCCACCGGACAGGGTTTGGCAATCAGCCCCAGCATTTT. It yields the protein CASHRTGFGNQPQHF.